Described below is a single T cell receptor (beta chain) sequence and its context. Individuals aged roughly 18 to 95 years were recruited from fewer than 30 US areas. These data are taken from a study of blood T cell repertoires in COVID-19. V lost 3 bases, J lost 4 bases, and 4 bases stayed unmatched. This CDR3 has 16 amino acids. Looked up from germline, CDR1 is SGHNT and CDR2 is YYREEE (reference sequence). Sequenced by immunoSEQ multiplex PCR; TCRdb stores in-frame clones only, minus some. Of about 330,000 clones in the sample, approximately 89% are singletons; the top ten hold around 4.6%. The chain employs TRBV5-4 and TRBJ2-1; 13 bases map to TRBD2. Material: PBMCs or T cells enriched from blood (not recorded which). This clonotype was sampled from a man aged 25-40 years who had recovered from COVID-19. In DNA, the CDR3 is TGTGCCAGCAGCTCCGGACTAGCGGGGGAGTACAATGAGCAGTTCTTC. Its translation is CASSSGLAGEYNEQFF.